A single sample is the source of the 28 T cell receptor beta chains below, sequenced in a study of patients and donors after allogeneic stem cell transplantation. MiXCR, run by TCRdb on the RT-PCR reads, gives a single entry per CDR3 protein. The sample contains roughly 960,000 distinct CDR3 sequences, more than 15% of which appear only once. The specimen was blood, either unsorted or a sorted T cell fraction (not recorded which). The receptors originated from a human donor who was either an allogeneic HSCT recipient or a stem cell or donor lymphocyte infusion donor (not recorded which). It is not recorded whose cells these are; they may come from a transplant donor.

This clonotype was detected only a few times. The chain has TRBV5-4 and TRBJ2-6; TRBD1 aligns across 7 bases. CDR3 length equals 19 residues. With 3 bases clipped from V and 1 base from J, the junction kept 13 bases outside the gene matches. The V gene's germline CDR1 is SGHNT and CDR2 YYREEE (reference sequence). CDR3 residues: CASSWNLRGGASGANVLTF. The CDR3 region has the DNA TGTGCCAGCAGCTGGAACCTACGAGGGGGCGCATCTGGGGCCAACGTCCTGACTTTC.

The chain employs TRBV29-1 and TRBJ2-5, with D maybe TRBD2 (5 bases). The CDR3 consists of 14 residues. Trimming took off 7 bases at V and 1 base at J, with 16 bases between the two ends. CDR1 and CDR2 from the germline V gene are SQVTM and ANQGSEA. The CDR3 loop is CSGRIGLIQETQYF. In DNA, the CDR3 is TGCAGCGGTCGGATTGGACTCATCCAAGAGACCCAGTACTTC.

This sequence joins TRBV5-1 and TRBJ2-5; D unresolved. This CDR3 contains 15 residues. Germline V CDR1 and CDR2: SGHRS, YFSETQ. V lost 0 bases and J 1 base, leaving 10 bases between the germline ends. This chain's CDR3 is CASSLELRPQETQYF. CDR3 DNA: TGCGCCAGCAGCTTGGAGTTGCGACCCCAAGAGACCCAGTACTTC.

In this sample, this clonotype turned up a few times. CDR3 protein: CASSWPGSPLHF. In DNA form, the CDR3 reads TGTGCCAGTAGCTGGCCGGGTTCACCCCTCCACTTT. This chain links TRBV19 with TRBJ1-6; D is ambiguous. Trimming left V 6 bases short and J 9 bases short, with 9 bases between. The V gene's germline CDR1 is LNHDA and CDR2 SQIVND (reference sequence). The CDR3 spans 12 residues. Complete variable domain (other parts from reference TRBV19 and TRBJ1-6): DGGITQSPKYLFRKEGQNVTLSCEQNLNHDAMYWYRQDPGQGLRLIYYSQIVNDFQKGDIAEGYSVSREKKESFPLTVTSAQKNPTAFYLCASSWPGSPLHFGNGTRLTVT.

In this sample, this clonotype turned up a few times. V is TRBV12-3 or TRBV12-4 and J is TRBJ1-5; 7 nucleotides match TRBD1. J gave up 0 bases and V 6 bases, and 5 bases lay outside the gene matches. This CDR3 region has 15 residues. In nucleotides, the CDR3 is TGTGCCAGCAGGCGGGACAGTCATAGCAATCAGCCCCAGCATTTT. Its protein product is CASRRDSHSNQPQHF.

The CDR3 DNA reads TGTGCCAGCAGGCTGATGGGACTAGCGCCCTACGAGCAGTACTTC. Its protein is CASRLMGLAPYEQYF. The chain employs TRBV2 and TRBJ2-7; 10 bases agree with TRBD2. Germline V lookup: CDR1 SNHLY, CDR2 FYNNEI. V gave up 6 bases and J gave up 2 bases; unmatched junction bases: 7. The length of the CDR3 is 15 residues.

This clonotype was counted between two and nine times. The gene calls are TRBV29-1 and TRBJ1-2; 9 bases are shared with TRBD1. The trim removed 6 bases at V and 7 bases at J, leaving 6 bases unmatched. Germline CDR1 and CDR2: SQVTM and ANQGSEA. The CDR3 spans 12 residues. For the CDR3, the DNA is TGCAGCGTCGTACAGGGGGCGGCTGGCTACACCTTC. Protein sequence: CSVVQGAAGYTF.

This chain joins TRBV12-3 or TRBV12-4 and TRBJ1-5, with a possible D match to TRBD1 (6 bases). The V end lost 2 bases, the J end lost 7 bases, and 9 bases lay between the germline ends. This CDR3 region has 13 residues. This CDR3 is CASSLYREQPQHF. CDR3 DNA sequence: TGTGCCAGCAGTTTATACAGGGAACAGCCCCAGCATTTT.

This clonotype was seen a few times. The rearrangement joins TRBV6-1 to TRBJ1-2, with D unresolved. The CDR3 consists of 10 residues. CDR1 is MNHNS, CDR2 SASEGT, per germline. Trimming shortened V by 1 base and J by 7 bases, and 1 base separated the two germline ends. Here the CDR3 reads CASSEGGYTF. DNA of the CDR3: TGTGCCAGCAGTGAAGGTGGCTACACCTTC.

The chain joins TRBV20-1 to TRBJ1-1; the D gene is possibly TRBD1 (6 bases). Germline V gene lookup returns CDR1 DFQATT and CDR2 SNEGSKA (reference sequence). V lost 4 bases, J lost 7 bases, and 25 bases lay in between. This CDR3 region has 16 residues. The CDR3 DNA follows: TGCAGTGCTAATCGGGGGGCAGGGGTTAAGCAAAGTGAAGCTTTCTTT. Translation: CSANRGAGVKQSEAFF.

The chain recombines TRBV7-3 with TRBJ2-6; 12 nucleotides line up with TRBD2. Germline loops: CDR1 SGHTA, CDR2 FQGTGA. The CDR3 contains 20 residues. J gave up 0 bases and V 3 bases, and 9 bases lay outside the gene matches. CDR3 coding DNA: TGTGCCAGCAGCTTGACTAGCGGGGGTTTTCTTAGCTCTGGGGCCAACGTCCTGACTTTC. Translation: CASSLTSGGFLSSGANVLTF.

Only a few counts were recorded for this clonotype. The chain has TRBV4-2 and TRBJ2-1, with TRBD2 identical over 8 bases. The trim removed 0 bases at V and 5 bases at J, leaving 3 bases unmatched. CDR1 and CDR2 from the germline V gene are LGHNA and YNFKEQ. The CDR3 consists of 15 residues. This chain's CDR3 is CASSQEGGGNNEQFF. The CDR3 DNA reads TGTGCCAGCAGCCAAGAAGGCGGGGGGAACAATGAGCAGTTCTTC.

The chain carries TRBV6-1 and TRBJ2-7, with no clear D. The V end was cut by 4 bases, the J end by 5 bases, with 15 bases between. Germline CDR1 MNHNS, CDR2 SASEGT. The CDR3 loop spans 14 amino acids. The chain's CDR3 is CASSGGARHNEQYF. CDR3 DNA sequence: TGTGCCAGCAGTGGAGGAGCGCGTCACAACGAGCAGTACTTC.

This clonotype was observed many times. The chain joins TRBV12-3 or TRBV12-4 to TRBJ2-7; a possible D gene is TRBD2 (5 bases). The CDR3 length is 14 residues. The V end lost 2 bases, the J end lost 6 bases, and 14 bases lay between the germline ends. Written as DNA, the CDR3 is TGTGCCAGCAGTTTAAAAGGAGGTCCCACCGAGCAGTACTTC. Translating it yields CASSLKGGPTEQYF.

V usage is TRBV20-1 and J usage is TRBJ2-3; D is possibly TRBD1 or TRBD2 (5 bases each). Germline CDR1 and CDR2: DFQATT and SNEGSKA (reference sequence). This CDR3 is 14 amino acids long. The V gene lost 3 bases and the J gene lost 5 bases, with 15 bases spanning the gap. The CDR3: CSASSARGRDTQYF. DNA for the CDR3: TGCAGTGCTAGCTCGGCGAGGGGAAGAGATACGCAGTATTTT.

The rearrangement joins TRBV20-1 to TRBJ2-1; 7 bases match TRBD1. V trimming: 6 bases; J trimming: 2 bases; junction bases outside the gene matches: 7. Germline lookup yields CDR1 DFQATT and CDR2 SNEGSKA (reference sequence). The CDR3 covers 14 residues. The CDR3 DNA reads TGCAGTGCAGTGGAGAGGGGGCCCTACAATGAGCAGTTCTTC. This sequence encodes CSAVERGPYNEQFF.

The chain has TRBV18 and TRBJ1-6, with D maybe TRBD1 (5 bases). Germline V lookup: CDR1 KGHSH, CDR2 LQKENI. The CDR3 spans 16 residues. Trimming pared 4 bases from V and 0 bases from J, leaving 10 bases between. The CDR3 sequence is CASSLQENSYNSPLHF. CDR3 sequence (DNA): TGTGCCAGCTCACTACAGGAGAACTCCTATAATTCACCCCTCCACTTT.

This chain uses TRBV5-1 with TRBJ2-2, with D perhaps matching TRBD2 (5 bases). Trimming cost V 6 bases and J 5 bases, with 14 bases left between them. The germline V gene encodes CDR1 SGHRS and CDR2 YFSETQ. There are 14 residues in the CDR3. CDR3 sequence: CASTTGGSTGELFF. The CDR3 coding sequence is TGCGCCAGCACAACTGGCGGGTCTACCGGGGAGCTGTTTTTT.

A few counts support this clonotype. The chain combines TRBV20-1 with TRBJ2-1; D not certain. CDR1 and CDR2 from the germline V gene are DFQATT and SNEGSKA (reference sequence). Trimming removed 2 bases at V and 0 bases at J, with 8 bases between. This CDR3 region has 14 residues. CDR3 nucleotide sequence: TGCAGTGCTAGATTCCCGAGCTCCTACAATGAGCAGTTCTTC. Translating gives CSARFPSSYNEQFF.

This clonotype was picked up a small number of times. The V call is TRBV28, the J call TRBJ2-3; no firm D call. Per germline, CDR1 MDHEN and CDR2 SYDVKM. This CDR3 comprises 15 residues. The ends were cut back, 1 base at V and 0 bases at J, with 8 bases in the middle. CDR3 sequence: CASSLYGTSTDTQYF. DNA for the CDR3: TGTGCCAGCAGTTTATACGGTACTAGCACAGATACGCAGTATTTT.

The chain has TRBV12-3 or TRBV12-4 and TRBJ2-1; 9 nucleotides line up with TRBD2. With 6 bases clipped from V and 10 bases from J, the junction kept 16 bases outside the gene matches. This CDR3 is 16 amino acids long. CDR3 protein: CASSPPGRGGRGEQFF. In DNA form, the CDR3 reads TGTGCCAGCAGCCCCCCCGGGCGGGGGGGCCGGGGGGAGCAGTTCTTC.

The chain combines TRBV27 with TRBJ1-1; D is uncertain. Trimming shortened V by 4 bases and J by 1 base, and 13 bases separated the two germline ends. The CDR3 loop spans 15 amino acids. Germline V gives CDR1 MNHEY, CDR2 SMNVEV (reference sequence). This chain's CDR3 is CASSWMADTNTEAFF. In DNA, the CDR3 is TGTGCCAGCAGTTGGATGGCAGATACGAACACTGAAGCTTTCTTT.

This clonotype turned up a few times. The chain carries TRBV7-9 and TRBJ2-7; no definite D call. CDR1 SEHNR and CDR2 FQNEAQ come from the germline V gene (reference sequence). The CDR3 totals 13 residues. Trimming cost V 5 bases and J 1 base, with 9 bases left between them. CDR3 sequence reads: CASSDGRSYEQYF. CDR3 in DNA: TGTGCCAGCAGCGATGGACGATCCTACGAGCAGTACTTC.

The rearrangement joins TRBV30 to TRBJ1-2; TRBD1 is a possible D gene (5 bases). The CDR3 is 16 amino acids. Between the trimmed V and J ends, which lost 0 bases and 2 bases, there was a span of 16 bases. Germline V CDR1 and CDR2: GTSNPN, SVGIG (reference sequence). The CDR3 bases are TGTGCCTGGAGTGTTCCCTCTTGGGACCGGAACTATGGCTACACCTTC. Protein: CAWSVPSWDRNYGYTF.

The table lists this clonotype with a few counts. CDR3 residues: CASSFFGNSGANVLTF. For the CDR3, the DNA is TGCGCCAGCAGCTTTTTCGGGAACTCTGGGGCCAACGTCCTGACTTTC. The J gene is TRBJ2-6, the V gene TRBV5-1; D may be TRBD2 (5 bases). From germline, CDR1 is SGHRS and CDR2 YFSETQ. The CDR3 is 16 residues long. With 2 bases removed from V and 0 bases from J, the gap between germline ends came to 9 bases.

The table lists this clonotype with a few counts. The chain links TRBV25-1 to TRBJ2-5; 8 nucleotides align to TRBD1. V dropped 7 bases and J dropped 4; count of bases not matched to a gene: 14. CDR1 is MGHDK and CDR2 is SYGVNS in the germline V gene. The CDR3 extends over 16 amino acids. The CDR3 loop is CASIPTRGRLAETQYF. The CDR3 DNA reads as TGTGCCAGCATTCCGACCAGGGGGCGTCTAGCAGAGACCCAGTACTTC.

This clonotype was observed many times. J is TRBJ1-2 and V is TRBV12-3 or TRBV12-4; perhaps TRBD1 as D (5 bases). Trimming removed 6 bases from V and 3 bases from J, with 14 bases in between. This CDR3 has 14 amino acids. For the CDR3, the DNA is TGTGCCAGCAGCTCACAGGTTTTTGACTATGGCTACACCTTC. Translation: CASSSQVFDYGYTF.

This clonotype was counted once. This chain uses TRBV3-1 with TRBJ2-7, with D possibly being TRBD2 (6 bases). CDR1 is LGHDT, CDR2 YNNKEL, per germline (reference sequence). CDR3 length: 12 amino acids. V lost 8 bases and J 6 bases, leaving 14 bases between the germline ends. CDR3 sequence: CASRDSFSEQYF. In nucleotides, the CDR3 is TGTGCCAGCCGGGACTCCTTCTCCGAGCAGTACTTC.